This T cell receptor beta chain was recovered during a study of CD8 T cells in Susac syndrome. J gave up 6 bases and V 0 bases, and 4 bases lay outside the gene matches. The CDR3 is 14 amino acids. Germline assignment: CDR1 DFQATT and CDR2 SNEGSKA (reference sequence). Random hexamers served to reverse transcribe roughly 0.5 to 1 ug RNA. Via MiXCR, TCRdb re-called the immunoSEQ multiplex PCR reads, giving one row per CDR3 protein. Of more than 150,000 distinct CDR3 sequences in the sample, just under 95% were seen once. Material: CD8+ T cells from PBMCs. The clonotype originates from a human donor with Susac syndrome. This chain connects TRBV20-1 to TRBJ2-7; 11 bases align to TRBD2. CDR3: CSAREVAGGGEQYF. In DNA form, the CDR3 reads TGCAGTGCTAGAGAAGTAGCGGGAGGGGGCGAGCAGTACTTC.